Following are 15 T cell receptor beta chains from one sample sequenced in a study of control samples from healthy donors and cancer patients. Clones were read by immunoSEQ multiplex PCR, and TCRdb kept only the in-frame ones, dropping some. This table holds roughly 140,000 clones, around 90% found once. The specimen was blood. These receptors were obtained from a man aged 30-40 years in good health.

V is TRBV27 and J is TRBJ1-4; TRBD1 matches 7 bases. The CDR3 runs 16 residues. CDR1 is MNHEY, CDR2 SMNVEV, per germline (reference sequence). The V gene end was trimmed by 0 bases and the J gene end by 3 bases; junction bases not matched to a gene: 4. The CDR3, as DNA: TGTGCCAGCAGTTTATCCCGCGGGACAGCTAATGAAAAACTGTTTTTT. This sequence encodes CASSLSRGTANEKLFF.

The CDR3 sequence is CASSLAGLRGDQPQHF. The DNA of the CDR3 is TGTGCCAGCAGCTTAGCCGGGCTCCGGGGGGATCAGCCCCAGCATTTT. This chain connects TRBV7-6 to TRBJ1-5, with D tentatively TRBD1 (5 bases). Germline CDR1 SGHVS, CDR2 FNYEAQ. V was cut by 0 bases and J by 5 bases, with 14 bases left in between. The CDR3 loop spans 16 amino acids.

J is TRBJ1-2 and V is TRBV7-2, with D perhaps TRBD1 (5 bases). The CDR3 length is 15 residues. Germline V lookup: CDR1 SGHTA, CDR2 FQGNSA. V was clipped by 5 bases and J by 4 bases, with 17 bases between them. The CDR3 sequence: CASSPRVRVAYGYTF. In DNA, the CDR3 is TGTGCCAGCAGCCCCCGGGTCAGGGTGGCCTATGGCTACACCTTC.

The chain recombines TRBV4-1 with TRBJ1-3; no reliable D call. The CDR3 is made up of 16 amino acids. Germline CDR1 reads MGHRA; CDR2 reads YSYEKL. V lost 2 bases and J 0 bases, leaving 11 bases between the germline ends. The CDR3 DNA reads TGCGCCAGCAGCCAACTCTTGGGAACCTCTGGAAACACCATATATTTT. Amino acid sequence: CASSQLLGTSGNTIYF.

The chain joins TRBV19 to TRBJ1-5, with 7 bases fitting TRBD1. V shed 5 bases and J 5 bases; nucleotides not matched to a gene: 6. The length of the CDR3 is 14 residues. Per the germline V gene, CDR1 is LNHDA and CDR2 is SQIVND (reference sequence). The CDR3 loop reads CASSDNRGDQPQHF. In DNA, the CDR3 is TGTGCCAGTAGTGATAACAGGGGCGATCAGCCCCAGCATTTT.

The chain joins TRBV7-9 to TRBJ2-3, with 9 bases identical to TRBD1. This CDR3 has 15 residues. The junction had 4 bases not matched to a gene; V was cut back by 4 bases and J by 2 bases. Germline V gives CDR1 SEHNR, CDR2 FQNEAQ (reference sequence). CDR3 amino acids: CASSSGQGYTDTQYF. The CDR3 bases are TGTGCCAGCAGCTCGGGACAGGGTTACACAGATACGCAGTATTTT.

The CDR3 loop is CASSTGPTYEQYF. The CDR3 DNA follows: TGCGCCAGCAGCACGGGACCGACCTACGAGCAGTACTTC. The chain combines TRBV4-1 with TRBJ2-7; either TRBD1 or TRBD2 may fit D (5 bases each). CDR1 is MGHRA, CDR2 YSYEKL, per germline. Between the trimmed V and J ends, which lost 5 bases and 2 bases, there was a span of 10 bases. CDR3 length: 13 residues.

The J gene is TRBJ2-5, the V gene TRBV7-2; 8 bases align to TRBD2. The V and J ends lost 2 bases and 3 bases, in that order; junction bases with no gene match: 2. Germline loops: CDR1 SGHTA, CDR2 FQGNSA. The CDR3 covers 14 residues. Written as DNA, the CDR3 is TGTGCCAGCAGCTTAACGGGAGGGAAAGAGACCCAGTACTTC. It translates to CASSLTGGKETQYF.

A single count supports this clone. The chain uses TRBV21-1 and TRBJ2-7; the table's TRBD2 call for D was not verified on the DNA. TRBV21-1 is an annotated pseudogene. This CDR3 comprises 16 residues. CDR3 nucleotide sequence: TGTGCCAGCAGCAAGTCCCGGACTAGCGGGGGGTACGAGCAGTACTTC. Translation: CASSKSRTSGGYEQYF.

The chain uses TRBV5-1 and TRBJ2-7, with 10 bases lining up with TRBD2. The CDR3 sequence is 15 residues long. CDR1 is SGHRS and CDR2 is YFSETQ in the germline V gene. J lost 4 bases, V lost 4 bases, and 8 bases had no gene match. The CDR3 nucleotides are TGCGCCAGCAGCGGGGCTAGCGGGAGTGGTTACGAGCAGTACTTC. Encoded protein: CASSGASGSGYEQYF.

The J gene is TRBJ2-7, the V gene TRBV7-2, with TRBD2 identical over 7 bases. V dropped 5 bases and J dropped 1; count of bases not matched to a gene: 14. Per the germline V gene, CDR1 is SGHTA and CDR2 is FQGNSA. The CDR3 runs 17 residues. The CDR3 DNA reads TGTGCCAGCAGCCTCCCCCCCGGGGGAGGGGAATCCTACGAGCAGTACTTC. Protein: CASSLPPGGGESYEQYF. Full variable domain (missing parts from reference TRBV7-2 and TRBJ2-7): GAGVSQSPSNKVTEKGKDVELRCDPISGHTALYWYRQSLGQGLEFLIYFQGNSAPDKSGLPSDRFSAERTGGSVSTLTIQRTQQEDSAVYLCASSLPPGGGESYEQYFGPGTRLTVT.

This chain uses TRBV5-8 with TRBJ1-1, with D hard to call. V was trimmed by 1 base and J by 2 bases, leaving 6 bases between them. From germline, CDR1 is SGHTS and CDR2 YDEGEE. The CDR3 has 13 amino acids. CDR3 residues: CASSLIKNTEAFF. For the CDR3, the DNA is TGTGCCAGCAGCTTGATAAAAAACACTGAAGCTTTCTTT.

V gene TRBV9 combines with J gene TRBJ1-1; no firm D call. Germline loops: CDR1 SGDLS, CDR2 YYNGEE. The CDR3 is 13 amino acids. V lost 4 bases and J 0 bases, leaving 7 bases between the germline ends. The CDR3: CASSPHMNTEAFF. DNA of the CDR3: TGTGCCAGCAGCCCTCATATGAACACTGAAGCTTTCTTT.

The chain uses TRBV7-6 and TRBJ2-3, with D possibly being TRBD2 (7 bases). The V gene lost 5 bases and the J gene lost 1 base, with 13 bases spanning the gap. CDR1 and CDR2 from the germline V gene are SGHVS and FNYEAQ. The CDR3 is made up of 15 amino acids. The DNA for the CDR3 is TGTGCCAGCAGCCCCCTAGGGGGGGGCACAGATACGCAGTATTTT. It encodes CASSPLGGGTDTQYF.

This chain links TRBV27 with TRBJ2-3; D not certain. The CDR3 covers 16 residues. Germline V gene sequence: CDR1 MNHEY, CDR2 SMNVEV (reference sequence). V lost 4 bases and J 6 bases, leaving 20 bases between the germline ends. Written as DNA, the CDR3 is TGTGCCAGCAGTTCAGAATTTACTGGACCGAGGGATACGCAGTATTTT. Translating it yields CASSSEFTGPRDTQYF.